Here is one TCR beta chain with its context. The CDR3 runs to 14 residues. With 6 bases clipped from V and 2 bases from J, the junction kept 8 bases outside the gene matches. The V gene's germline CDR1 is SGHTS and CDR2 YDEGEE. PCR employed 60 Vbeta and 13 Jbeta primers. Profiling relied on immunoSEQ multiplex PCR, and the TCRdb table lists in-frame clones only, not all of them. Of 180,000 or so clones detected, roughly 85% appear once; the ten largest clones hold approximately 6.3%. This entry belongs to a study of cytomegalovirus exposure and HLA in healthy donors. The sequenced material came from PBMCs. The chain uses TRBV5-8 and TRBJ2-7, with 7 positions matching TRBD1. This clonotype originated in a man aged 40-50 years in good health and CMV-seropositive. CDR3 residues: CASTITGVPYEQYF. CDR3 in DNA: TGTGCCAGCACAATTACAGGGGTTCCCTACGAGCAGTACTTC. The full variable domain, in which reference TRBV5-8 and TRBJ2-7 provide the parts outside the CDR3, is EAGVTQSPTHLIKTRGQQATLRCSPISGHTSVYWYQQALGLGLQFLLWYDEGEERNRGNFPPRFSGRQFPNYSSELNVNALELEDSALYLCASTITGVPYEQYFGPGTRLTVT.